The source of this T cell receptor beta chain is a study of blood T cell repertoires in COVID-19. The wider study: Spain, Italy and the United States supplied samples that represented acute and convalescent COVID-19. PBMCs, B-cell-depleted T cells, or T cells provided the cDNA or gDNA that made up the material.

This clone was counted once. Patients at the Seattle site were enrolled during active infection and followed longitudinally. The authors' processing: Estimates of nucleated cell counts were drawn from the amplification of reference gene primers. Assay: immunoSEQ multiplex PCR; the TCRdb copy retains only in-frame clones and omits some. V, J and clone size were drawn from that table, and D and trimming were deduced from the DNA. The table has some 290,000 clones, about nine tenths seen once. Input material: peripheral blood. This receptor was taken from a woman aged 25 to 45 with COVID-19, enrolled during active disease.

The CDR3 spells CASSFRSGRIDEQFF. DNA for the CDR3: TGTGCCAGCAGCTTTCGTAGCGGGAGAATTGATGAGCAGTTCTTC. The chain uses TRBV7-2 and TRBJ2-1; 9 bases line up with TRBD2. V lost 3 bases and J lost 8; bases outside the gene matches: 8. The CDR3 is 15 amino acids. Germline V lookup: CDR1 SGHTA, CDR2 FQGNSA.